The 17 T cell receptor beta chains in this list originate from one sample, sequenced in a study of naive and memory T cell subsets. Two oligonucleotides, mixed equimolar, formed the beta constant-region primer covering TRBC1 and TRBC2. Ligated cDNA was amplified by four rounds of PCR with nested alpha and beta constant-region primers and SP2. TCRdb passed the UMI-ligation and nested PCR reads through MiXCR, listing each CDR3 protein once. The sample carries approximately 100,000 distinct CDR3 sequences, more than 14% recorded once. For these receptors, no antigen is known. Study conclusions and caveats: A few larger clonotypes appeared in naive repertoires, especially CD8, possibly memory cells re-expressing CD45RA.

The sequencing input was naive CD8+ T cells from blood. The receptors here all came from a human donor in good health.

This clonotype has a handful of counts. The CDR3 DNA sequence: TGTGCCACCAGTGGAGGTGCAGGGTCGGGTCAGCCCCAGCATTTT. The encoded protein is CATSGGAGSGQPQHF. The J gene is TRBJ1-5, the V gene TRBV24-1, with a weak D call TRBD1 (5 bases). The CDR3 spans 15 residues. V was pared by 5 bases and J by 6 bases, with 16 bases between. From germline, CDR1 is KGHDR and CDR2 SFDVKD.

In DNA form, the CDR3 reads TGTGCCAGCATAGATTTAGAAGAGACCCAGTACTTC. This encodes CASIDLEETQYF. The chain is built from TRBV28 and TRBJ2-5; D not resolved. Between the trimmed V and J ends, which lost 7 bases and 3 bases, there was a span of 9 bases. Germline lookup yields CDR1 MDHEN and CDR2 SYDVKM. The CDR3 runs to 12 residues. The whole variable domain, filled in from reference TRBV28 and TRBJ2-5, reads DVKVTQSSRYLVKRTGEKVFLECVQDMDHENMFWYRQDPGLGLRLIYFSYDVKMKEKGDIPEGYSVSREKKERFSLILESASTNQTSMYLCASIDLEETQYFGPGTRLLVL.

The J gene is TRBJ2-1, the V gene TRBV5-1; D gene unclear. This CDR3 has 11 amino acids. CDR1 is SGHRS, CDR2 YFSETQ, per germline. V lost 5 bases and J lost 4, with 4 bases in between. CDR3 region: CASREYNEQFF. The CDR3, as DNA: TGCGCCAGCAGAGAATACAATGAGCAGTTCTTC.

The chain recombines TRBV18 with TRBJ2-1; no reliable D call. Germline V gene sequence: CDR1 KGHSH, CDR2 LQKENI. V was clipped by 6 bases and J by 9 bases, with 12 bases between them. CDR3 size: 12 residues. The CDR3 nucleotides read TGTGCCAGCTCCCCCATGGTTAGTGAGCAGTTCTTC. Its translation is CASSPMVSEQFF.

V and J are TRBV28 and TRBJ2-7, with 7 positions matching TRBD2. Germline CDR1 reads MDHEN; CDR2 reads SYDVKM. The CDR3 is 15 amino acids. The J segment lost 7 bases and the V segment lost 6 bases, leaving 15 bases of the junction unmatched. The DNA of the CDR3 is TGTGCCAGCAGATTAGCGGGCACCTACTCGGGGGAGCAGTACTTC. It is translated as CASRLAGTYSGEQYF.

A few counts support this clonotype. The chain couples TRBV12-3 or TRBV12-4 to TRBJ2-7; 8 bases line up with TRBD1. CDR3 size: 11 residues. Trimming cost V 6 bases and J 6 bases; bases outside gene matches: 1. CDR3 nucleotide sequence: TGTGCCAGCAGGACAGGGGTCGAGCAGTACTTC. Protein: CASRTGVEQYF.

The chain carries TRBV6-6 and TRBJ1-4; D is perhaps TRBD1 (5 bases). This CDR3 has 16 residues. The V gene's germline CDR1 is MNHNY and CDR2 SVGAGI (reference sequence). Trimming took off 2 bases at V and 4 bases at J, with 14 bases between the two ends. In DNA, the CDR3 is TGTGCCAGCAGTTACACGGGGGGGAGTTATAATGAAAAACTGTTTTTT. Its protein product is CASSYTGGSYNEKLFF.

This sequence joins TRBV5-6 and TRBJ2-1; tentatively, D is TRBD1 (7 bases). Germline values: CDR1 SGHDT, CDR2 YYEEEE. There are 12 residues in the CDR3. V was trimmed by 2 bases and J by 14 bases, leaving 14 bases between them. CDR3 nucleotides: TGTGCCAGCAGCTTCATTCAGGGGGAGGAGTTCTTC. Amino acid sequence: CASSFIQGEEFF.

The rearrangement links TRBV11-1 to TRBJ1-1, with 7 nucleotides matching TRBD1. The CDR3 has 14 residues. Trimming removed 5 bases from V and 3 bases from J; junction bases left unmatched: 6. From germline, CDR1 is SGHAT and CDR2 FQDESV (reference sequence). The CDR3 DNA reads TGTGCCAGCAGCCCTACAGGGGCGGACACTGAAGCTTTCTTT. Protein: CASSPTGADTEAFF.

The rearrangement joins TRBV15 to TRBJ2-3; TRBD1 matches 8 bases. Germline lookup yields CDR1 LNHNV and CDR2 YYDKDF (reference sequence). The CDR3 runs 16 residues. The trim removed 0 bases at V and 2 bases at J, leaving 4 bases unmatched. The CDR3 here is CATSREAGGNTDTQYF. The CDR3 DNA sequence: TGTGCCACCAGCAGAGAAGCAGGGGGCAACACAGATACGCAGTATTTT.

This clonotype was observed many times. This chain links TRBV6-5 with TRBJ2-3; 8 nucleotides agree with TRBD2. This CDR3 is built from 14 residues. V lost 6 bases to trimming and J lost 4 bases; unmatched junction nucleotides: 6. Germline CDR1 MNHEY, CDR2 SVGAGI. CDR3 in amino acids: CASSYGGAPDTQYF. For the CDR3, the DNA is TGTGCCAGCAGCTACGGGGGGGCCCCAGATACGCAGTATTTT.

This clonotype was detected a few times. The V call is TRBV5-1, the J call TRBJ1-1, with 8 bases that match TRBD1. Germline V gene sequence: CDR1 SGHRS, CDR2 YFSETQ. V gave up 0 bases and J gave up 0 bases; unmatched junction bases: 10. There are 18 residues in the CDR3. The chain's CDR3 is CASSLGQGIGGMNTEAFF. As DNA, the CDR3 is TGCGCCAGCAGCTTGGGACAGGGGATAGGAGGGATGAACACTGAAGCTTTCTTT.

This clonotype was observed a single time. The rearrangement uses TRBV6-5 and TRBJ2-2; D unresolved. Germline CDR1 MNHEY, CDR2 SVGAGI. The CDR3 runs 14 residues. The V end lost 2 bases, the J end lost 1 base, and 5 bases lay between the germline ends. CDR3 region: CASSYGRNTGELFF. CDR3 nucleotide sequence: TGTGCCAGCAGTTACGGCCGGAACACCGGGGAGCTGTTTTTT.

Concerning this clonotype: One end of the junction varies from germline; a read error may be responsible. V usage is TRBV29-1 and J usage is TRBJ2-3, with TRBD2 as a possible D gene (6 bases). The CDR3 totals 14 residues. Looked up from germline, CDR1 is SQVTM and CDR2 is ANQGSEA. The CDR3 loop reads CSVEGTGVRDTQYF. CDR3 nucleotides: TGCAGCGTCGAAGGGACGGGAGTTAGAGATACGCAGTATTTT.

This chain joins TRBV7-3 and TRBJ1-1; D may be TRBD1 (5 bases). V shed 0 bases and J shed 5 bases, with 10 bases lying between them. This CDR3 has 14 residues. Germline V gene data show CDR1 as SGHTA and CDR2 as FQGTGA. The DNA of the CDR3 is TGTGCCAGCAGCTTAACGGGGGAACGGACTGAAGCTTTCTTT. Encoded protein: CASSLTGERTEAFF.

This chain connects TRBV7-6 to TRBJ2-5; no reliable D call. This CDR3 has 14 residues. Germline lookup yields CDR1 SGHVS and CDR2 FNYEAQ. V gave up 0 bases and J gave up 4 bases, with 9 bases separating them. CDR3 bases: TGTGCCAGCAGCTTAGCGCCCCTCAGAGAGACCCAGTACTTC. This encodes CASSLAPLRETQYF.

The CDR3 region has the DNA TGTGCCAGCAGTCCAGACAGGGGGCAGGACTATGGCTACACCTTC. Protein product: CASSPDRGQDYGYTF. This chain connects TRBV27 to TRBJ1-2, with 10 bases aligning to TRBD1. Trimming removed 5 bases from V and 3 bases from J; junction bases left unmatched: 6. Per the germline V gene, CDR1 is MNHEY and CDR2 is SMNVEV (reference sequence). The length of the CDR3 is 15 residues.